At least ten counts were recorded for the clone carrying this T cell receptor (beta chain). Its target is not known. A junction end diverges from the germline sequence, so it may reflect a read error. This entry is derived from a study of response to subunit inactivated influenza vaccine. TCRdb re-called the RT-PCR reads through MiXCR, storing one row per CDR3 protein. The sample contains about 620,000 distinct CDR3 sequences, about 11% of which appear only once. General observations from the study: The authors proposed limited new T cell recruitment per seasonal influenza vaccination.

The receptor was isolated from a man aged 50 or older who received an inactivated influenza vaccine. Source: PBMCs from blood, taken on the day of vaccination.

CDR3 in amino acids: CASSQGQNTGELFF. CDR3 DNA sequence: TGCGCCAGCAGCCAAGGACAGAACACCGGGGAGCTGTTTTTT. The chain has TRBV3-1 and TRBJ2-2, with D perhaps matching TRBD1 (5 bases). CDR3 length: 14 amino acids. Looked up from germline, CDR1 is LGHDT and CDR2 is YNNKEL (reference sequence).